Below, 18 T cell receptor beta chains from the same sample are listed, as sequenced in a study of blood T cell repertoires in COVID-19. TCRdb's copy holds only in-frame clones and misses some; the assay was immunoSEQ multiplex PCR. The data contain some 120,000 clones, roughly 84% of them singletons. Specimen: peripheral blood. The receptor set was obtained from a woman in her 30s who had recovered from COVID-19.

This rearrangement joins TRBV5-6 to TRBJ2-1; D unresolved. The CDR3 covers 15 residues. Germline V lookup: CDR1 SGHDT, CDR2 YYEEEE. With 0 bases removed from V and 2 bases from J, the gap between germline ends came to 9 bases. This CDR3 is CASSLERRAYNEQFF. CDR3 nucleotides: TGTGCCAGCAGCTTGGAGCGACGAGCCTACAATGAGCAGTTCTTC.

The chain links TRBV5-1 to TRBJ1-2; weak D call: TRBD1 (5 bases). V was shortened by 2 bases and J by 6 bases, with 14 bases between the two germline ends. Germline CDR1 is SGHRS and CDR2 is YFSETQ. The CDR3 sequence is 14 residues long. CDR3 DNA: TGCGCCAGCAGCTTCGGTGGGGCCATGGATGGCTACACCTTC. This translates into CASSFGGAMDGYTF.

The V and J genes are TRBV18 and TRBJ2-3; D perhaps matches TRBD1 (6 bases). From germline, CDR1 is KGHSH and CDR2 LQKENI. The V end was cut by 3 bases, the J end by 6 bases, with 19 bases between. The CDR3 extends over 16 amino acids. This CDR3 is CASSPSPTITGDTQYF. CDR3 bases: TGTGCCAGCTCACCTTCCCCGACTATCACAGGGGATACGCAGTATTTT.

Only one count was recorded for this clone. V and J are TRBV2 and TRBJ1-3, with no clear D. The CDR3 is 17 amino acids. Trimming removed 0 bases at V and 0 bases at J, with 12 bases between. Germline V lookup: CDR1 SNHLY, CDR2 FYNNEI. The DNA of the CDR3 is TGTGCCAGCAGTGAAGCGCGGGCGGATATCTCTGGAAACACCATATATTTT. It translates to CASSEARADISGNTIYF.

The chain has TRBV29-1 and TRBJ1-1; D may be TRBD1 (5 bases). Germline values: CDR1 SQVTM, CDR2 ANQGSEA. The V and J ends lost 5 bases and 1 base respectively, with 11 bases between them. CDR3 size: 13 residues. CDR3 protein: CSVNPGGNTEAFF. The CDR3 bases are TGCAGCGTTAATCCCGGGGGGAACACTGAAGCTTTCTTT.

The rearrangement uses TRBV9 and TRBJ2-7, with 7 nucleotides matching TRBD1. The V and J ends lost 0 bases and 5 bases, in that order; junction bases with no gene match: 8. This CDR3 comprises 15 residues. Germline-derived CDR1 and CDR2 are SGDLS and YYNGEE. Here the CDR3 reads CASSVGDSQYHEQYF. In DNA, the CDR3 is TGTGCCAGCAGCGTAGGGGACAGCCAATACCACGAGCAGTACTTC.

The CDR3 sequence is CASSPGGVGVGTEAFF. The CDR3 region has the DNA TGTGCCAGCAGCCCTGGGGGGGTAGGGGTAGGCACTGAAGCTTTCTTT. The chain couples TRBV3-1 (or the pseudogene TRBV3-2) to TRBJ1-1; weak D call: TRBD1 (5 bases). The V end lost 4 bases, the J end lost 4 bases, and 19 bases lay between the germline ends. Germline CDR1 and CDR2: LGHDT and YNNKEL (reference sequence). The CDR3 runs 16 residues.

The rearrangement links TRBV9 to TRBJ1-2, with TRBD1 identical over 9 bases. After removal of 3 bases from V and 5 bases from J, the junction contained 8 bases not matched to a gene. In germline, CDR1 is SGDLS, CDR2 YYNGEE. The CDR3 has 15 residues. CDR3 sequence: CASSADLTGGYGYTF. The CDR3 DNA follows: TGTGCCAGCAGCGCAGACTTGACAGGGGGGTATGGCTACACCTTC.

This clone occurred once. V gene TRBV11-1 combines with J gene TRBJ2-5, with D unclear. CDR1 is SGHAT and CDR2 is FQDESV in the germline V gene (reference sequence). This CDR3 has 14 amino acids. The V and J ends lost 2 bases and 4 bases respectively, with 11 bases between them. The CDR3 loop is CASSLNLLRETQYF. The CDR3 region has the DNA TGTGCCAGCAGCTTAAATCTTCTCCGAGAGACCCAGTACTTC.

V and J are TRBV9 and TRBJ2-4; 9 bases match TRBD1. Germline trimming cut 4 bases from V and 4 bases from J; bases unmatched to any gene: 9. Germline CDR1 reads SGDLS; CDR2 reads YYNGEE. The CDR3 has 16 residues. This CDR3 is CASSPTGGRAKNIQYF. The CDR3 nucleotides read TGTGCCAGCAGCCCGACAGGGGGTAGGGCAAAAAACATTCAGTACTTC.

This clone was recorded only once. The chain couples TRBV5-1 to TRBJ2-1; TRBD2 matches 8 bases. The germline V gene encodes CDR1 SGHRS and CDR2 YFSETQ. The CDR3 has 16 residues. V shed 0 bases, J shed 7 bases, and the junction held 9 bases outside the gene matches. The CDR3 nucleotides are TGCGCCAGCAGCTTGGCCCCGGGGGGGACGCAAAATGAGCAGTTCTTC. As protein: CASSLAPGGTQNEQFF.

The chain carries TRBV10-3 and TRBJ2-7, with D unclear. CDR3 length: 14 residues. CDR1 and CDR2 from the germline V gene are ENHRY and SYGVKD. V lost 3 bases and J 3 bases, leaving 12 bases between the germline ends. CDR3 nucleotides: TGTGCCATCAGTGACTGGCTAGACCACTACGAGCAGTACTTC. Amino acids: CAISDWLDHYEQYF.

V gene TRBV3-1 (or the pseudogene TRBV3-2) combines with J gene TRBJ2-1, with 8 bases identical to TRBD2. Germline V gene lookup returns CDR1 LGHDT and CDR2 YNNKEL (reference sequence). V gave up 6 bases and J gave up 7 bases; unmatched junction bases: 11. The CDR3 covers 15 residues. The CDR3 protein is CASSIQSGSRNEQFF. CDR3 coding DNA: TGTGCCAGCAGTATACAAAGCGGGAGTCGAAATGAGCAGTTCTTC.

The count of this clone is one. The V call is TRBV7-2, the J call TRBJ1-1; 7 bases align to TRBD1. Trimming removed 5 bases from V and 1 base from J; junction bases left unmatched: 7. CDR3 length equals 15 residues. Germline V gene lookup returns CDR1 SGHTA and CDR2 FQGNSA. The CDR3 sequence is CASSPWTGTNTEAFF. Written as DNA, the CDR3 is TGTGCCAGCAGCCCCTGGACAGGTACGAACACTGAAGCTTTCTTT.

The CDR3 bases are TGTGCCAGCTCATCGGACTTAAGCTCTGGAAACACCATATATTTT. This encodes CASSSDLSSGNTIYF. The chain couples TRBV18 to TRBJ1-3, with D hard to call. Germline CDR1 reads KGHSH; CDR2 reads LQKENI. V was pared by 5 bases and J by 0 bases, with 11 bases between. The CDR3 has 15 residues.

The chain uses TRBV12-3 or TRBV12-4 and TRBJ1-1; 7 nucleotides align to TRBD1. The CDR3 spans 13 residues. J was trimmed by 1 base and V by 4 bases; bases with no gene match: 0. This CDR3 is CASSSGGNTEAFF. The CDR3 DNA reads TGTGCCAGCAGTTCAGGGGGGAACACTGAAGCTTTCTTT.

J is TRBJ1-2 and V is TRBV30; D gene ambiguous. CDR1 GTSNPN and CDR2 SVGIG come from the germline V gene (reference sequence). V gave up 1 base and J gave up 3 bases, with 9 bases separating them. This CDR3 has 13 amino acids. The chain's CDR3 is CAWSGSGDYGYTF. CDR3 nucleotides: TGTGCCTGGAGTGGTAGCGGGGACTATGGCTACACCTTC.

V is TRBV7-2 and J is TRBJ1-1; TRBD1 matches 7 bases. V dropped 5 bases and J dropped 5; count of bases not matched to a gene: 8. The germline V gene has CDR1 SGHTA and CDR2 FQGNSA. The CDR3 is 14 amino acids. This CDR3 is CASSRSPGQTEAFF. In nucleotides, the CDR3 is TGTGCCAGCAGCCGTAGTCCGGGACAGACTGAAGCTTTCTTT.